A selection of T cell receptor beta chains follows, all from one sample in a study of cytomegalovirus exposure and HLA in healthy donors. Repertoires were generated with immunoSEQ multiplex PCR, while TCRdb's copy carries only in-frame clones and drops some. The data show 150,000 to 200,000 clones, approximately 80% seen once. Sequences were obtained from PBMCs. The source is a woman aged 25 to 39 in good health and CMV-seronegative. Both conserved end residues are part of each CDR3. A D gene is named only where the DNA matches it firmly. Part of the rows lack a size; the others show once, few, many or a class for expanded clones.

d_call clone_size j_call v_call cdr3_nt cdr3_aa
TRBD1 - TRBJ1-6 TRBV28 TGTGCCAGCAGTTTATACTCCGGGACAGGGGGCTTAAATTCACCCCTCCACTTT CASSLYSGTGGLNSPLHF
TRBD2 - TRBJ2-3 TRBV9 TGTGCCAGCAGCGTAGGAGGACTAGCTGCTAGCACAGATACGCAGTATTTT CASSVGGLAASTDTQYF
- - TRBJ2-7 TRBV28 TGTGCCAGCAGTTTGGGCCAAGCCCGGGGCGAGCAGTACTTC CASSLGQARGEQYF
TRBD2 - TRBJ2-1 TRBV4-2 TGTGCCAGCAGCGGACGACTAGCGGGGGGGGTCGATGAGCAGTTCTTC CASSGRLAGGVDEQFF
TRBD2 - TRBJ2-3 TRBV9 TGTGCCAGCAGCCCTCCGGGGCTAGCGGAGGGGCTTTCGAAGCGGGATACGCAGTATTTT CASSPPGLAEGLSKRDTQYF
- - TRBJ2-7 TRBV7-2 TGTGCCAACAGCTCGGGGAACTACGAGCAGTACTTC CANSSGNYEQYF
- - TRBJ2-1 TRBV29-1 TGCAGCGTTAAGGAGGCGGCCTTGTCAAGCTCCTACAATGAGCAGTTCTTC CSVKEAALSSSYNEQFF
- - TRBJ1-5 TRBV2 TGTGCCAGCAGTGAGGGAGTTCAGCCCCAGCATTTT CASSEGVQPQHF
- - TRBJ2-6 TRBV5-1 TGCGCCAGCAGCTCCTCGGGGGCTGGGGCCAACGTCCTGACTTTC CASSSSGAGANVLTF
- few TRBJ2-4 TRBV5-5 TGTGCCAGCAGCTTGGATGGACAAATCCTTGGCATTCAGTACTTC CASSLDGQILGIQYF
- - TRBJ1-1 TRBV5-1 TGCGCCAGCAGCCGAAGACAGAACACTGAAGCTTTCTTT CASSRRQNTEAFF
- once TRBJ1-5 TRBV18 TGTGCCAGCTCACCATTGGGGAGGGGATCTTCAAGCAATCAGCCCCAGCATTTT CASSPLGRGSSSNQPQHF
TRBD1 - TRBJ1-2 TRBV7-2 TGTGCCAGCAGCTTAGGACAGGGTGATGGCTACACCTTC CASSLGQGDGYTF